One and the same sample provided the 11 T cell receptor beta chains below, sequenced in a study of blood T cell repertoires in COVID-19 (dated by TCRdb to the early 2020s). Library construction relied on the immunoSEQ multiplex PCR assay. TCRdb re-hosts the immuneACCESS table, in-frame sequences only. Its copies lack some clones; in the studies checked, an unresolved V gene accounts for under half of them, and the cause for the rest is not known. The sample contains about 180,000 clones, around 82% of them found a single time. The top ten constitute roughly 13% of the sample. Specimen: peripheral blood. Every receptor here comes from a man aged 18 to 30 with active or convalescent COVID-19.

Turning to this clone: The junction and the germline gene differ at one end; a read error may be behind it. The gene calls are TRBV19 and TRBJ1-5, with 8 bases aligning to TRBD1. This CDR3 contains 16 residues. CDR1 LNHDA and CDR2 SQIVND come from the germline V gene (reference sequence). CDR3 in amino acids: CASSTDDRGGNRPQHF. The CDR3 bases are TGTGCCAGTAGTACCGACGACAGGGGTGGCAATCGGCCCCAGCATTTT.

The chain has TRBV19 and TRBJ1-5; TRBD1 might be the D (6 bases). The CDR3 loop spans 16 amino acids. V lost 3 bases and J lost 2, with 14 bases in between. The germline V gene encodes CDR1 LNHDA and CDR2 SQIVND (reference sequence). CDR3 protein: CASSIWPGGGNQPQHF. The CDR3 coding sequence is TGTGCCAGTAGTATCTGGCCGGGGGGCGGCAATCAGCCCCAGCATTTT.

The chain uses TRBV4-1 and TRBJ2-5, with TRBD2 matching 7 bases. CDR3 size: 14 residues. V trimming: 1 base; J trimming: 5 bases; junction bases outside the gene matches: 4. Germline values: CDR1 MGHRA, CDR2 YSYEKL. The CDR3, as DNA: TGCGCCAGCAGCCAAGCTAGGGGAGGGGAGACCCAGTACTTC. This gives the protein CASSQARGGETQYF.

This rearrangement joins TRBV14 to TRBJ1-1; possible D gene TRBD1, 6 bases. V lost 5 bases to trimming and J lost 1 base, with 11 bases between them. Germline CDR1 and CDR2: SGHDN and FVKESK. CDR3 length: 14 amino acids. The chain's CDR3 is CASSYFRGNTEAFF. CDR3 DNA: TGTGCCAGCAGCTACTTCAGGGGGAACACTGAAGCTTTCTTT.

The rearrangement uses TRBV15 and TRBJ1-5; no firm D call. Trimming pared 0 bases from V and 6 bases from J, leaving 18 bases between. This CDR3 is 17 amino acids long. Germline V gives CDR1 LNHNV, CDR2 YYDKDF (reference sequence). CDR3 sequence reads: CATSRDNMELGSQPQHF. DNA of the CDR3: TGTGCCACCAGCAGAGATAATATGGAGTTAGGAAGTCAGCCCCAGCATTTT.

The chain employs TRBV28 and TRBJ2-2; 7 nucleotides line up with TRBD1. The CDR3 has 16 residues. The J segment lost 1 base and the V segment lost 7 bases, leaving 9 bases of the junction unmatched. The germline gives CDR1 MDHEN, CDR2 SYDVKM. This CDR3 reads CASISRQGMNTGELFF. In DNA form, the CDR3 reads TGTGCCAGCATTTCTCGACAGGGTATGAACACCGGGGAGCTGTTTTTT. Drawing the rest from reference TRBV28 and TRBJ2-2, the complete variable domain is DVKVTQSSRYLVKRTGEKVFLECVQDMDHENMFWYRQDPGLGLRLIYFSYDVKMKEKGDIPEGYSVSREKKERFSLILESASTNQTSMYLCASISRQGMNTGELFFGEGSRLTVL.

This clone appeared once. The rearrangement uses TRBV11-2 and TRBJ1-2; D gene ambiguous. Germline values: CDR1 SGHAT, CDR2 FQNNGV. V dropped 4 bases and J dropped 0 bases, with 12 bases sitting between them. CDR3 size: 15 residues. The CDR3 region is CASSSMGGANYGYTF. CDR3 DNA: TGTGCCAGCAGCTCCATGGGAGGAGCTAACTATGGCTACACCTTC.

V is TRBV2 and J is TRBJ1-3; 10 bases agree with TRBD1. V shed 7 bases, J shed 3 bases, and the junction held 3 bases outside the gene matches. Germline assignment: CDR1 SNHLY and CDR2 FYNNEI. The CDR3 consists of 14 residues. This chain's CDR3 is CASKGTGDGNTIYF. CDR3 DNA: TGTGCCAGCAAGGGGACAGGGGATGGAAACACCATATATTTT.

The CDR3 coding sequence is TGTGCCAGCAGTGACTTTCGCGACAGGGTCTTCCGTGGAAACACCATATATTTT. The encoded protein is CASSDFRDRVFRGNTIYF. V is TRBV6-1 and J is TRBJ1-3; 7 positions match TRBD1. This CDR3 spans 18 amino acids. Germline CDR1 reads MNHNS; CDR2 reads SASEGT. The trim removed 3 bases at V and 3 bases at J, leaving 14 bases unmatched.

The V gene is TRBV7-3, the J gene TRBJ1-5, with 7 positions matching TRBD1. CDR1 and CDR2 from the germline V gene are SGHTA and FQGTGA. This CDR3 comprises 23 residues. V dropped 1 base and J dropped 3; count of bases not matched to a gene: 27. The CDR3 sequence is CASSLRGTVGSGDRSASNQPQHF. Written as DNA, the CDR3 is TGTGCCAGCAGCTTAAGAGGGACAGTGGGATCGGGGGATCGGTCGGCTTCCAATCAGCCCCAGCATTTT.

There are a few counts of this clone. The chain couples TRBV28 to TRBJ1-1; no clear D. Germline V CDR1 and CDR2: MDHEN, SYDVKM. The CDR3 loop spans 13 amino acids. V was trimmed by 7 bases and J by 3 bases, leaving 12 bases between them. CDR3 region: CASKPVEDTEAFF. The CDR3 DNA reads TGTGCCAGCAAACCAGTCGAAGACACTGAAGCTTTCTTT. Complete variable domain (other parts from reference TRBV28 and TRBJ1-1): DVKVTQSSRYLVKRTGEKVFLECVQDMDHENMFWYRQDPGLGLRLIYFSYDVKMKEKGDIPEGYSVSREKKERFSLILESASTNQTSMYLCASKPVEDTEAFFGQGTRLTVV.